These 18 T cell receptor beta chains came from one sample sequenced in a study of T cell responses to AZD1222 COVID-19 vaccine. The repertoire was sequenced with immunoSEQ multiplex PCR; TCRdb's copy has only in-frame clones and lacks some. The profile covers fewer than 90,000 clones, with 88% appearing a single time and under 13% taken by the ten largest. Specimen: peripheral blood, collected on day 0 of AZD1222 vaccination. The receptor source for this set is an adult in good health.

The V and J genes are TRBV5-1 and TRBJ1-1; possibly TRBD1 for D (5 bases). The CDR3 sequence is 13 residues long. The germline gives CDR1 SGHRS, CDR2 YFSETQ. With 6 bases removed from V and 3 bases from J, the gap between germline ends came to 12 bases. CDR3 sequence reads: CASTTGGYTEAFF. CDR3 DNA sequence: TGCGCCAGCACAACTGGGGGTTACACTGAAGCTTTCTTT.

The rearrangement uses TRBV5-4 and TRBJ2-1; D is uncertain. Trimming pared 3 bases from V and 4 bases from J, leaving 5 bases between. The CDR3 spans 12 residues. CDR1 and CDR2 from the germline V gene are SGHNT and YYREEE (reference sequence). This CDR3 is CASSSNYNEQFF. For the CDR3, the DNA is TGTGCCAGCAGCTCAAATTACAATGAGCAGTTCTTC.

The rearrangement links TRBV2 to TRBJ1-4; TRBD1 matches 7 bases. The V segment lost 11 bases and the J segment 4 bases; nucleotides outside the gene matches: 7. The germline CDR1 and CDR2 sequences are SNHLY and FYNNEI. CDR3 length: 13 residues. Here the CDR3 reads CAGGTEVNEKLFF. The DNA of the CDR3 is TGTGCCGGAGGGACAGAAGTTAATGAAAAACTGTTTTTT.

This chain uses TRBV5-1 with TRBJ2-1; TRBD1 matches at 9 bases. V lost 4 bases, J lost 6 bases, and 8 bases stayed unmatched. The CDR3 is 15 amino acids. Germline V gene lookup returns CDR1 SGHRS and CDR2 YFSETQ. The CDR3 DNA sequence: TGCGCCAGCAGCGCCCCGGGACAGGGATTCAATGAGCAGTTCTTC. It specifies CASSAPGQGFNEQFF.

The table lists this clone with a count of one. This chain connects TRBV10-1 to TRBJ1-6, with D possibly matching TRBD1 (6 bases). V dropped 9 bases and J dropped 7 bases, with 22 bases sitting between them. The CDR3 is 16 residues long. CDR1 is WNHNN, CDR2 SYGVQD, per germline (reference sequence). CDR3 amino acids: CASNLTPGTRNSPLHF. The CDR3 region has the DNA TGCGCCAGTAATCTTACTCCCGGGACAAGAAATTCACCCCTCCACTTT.

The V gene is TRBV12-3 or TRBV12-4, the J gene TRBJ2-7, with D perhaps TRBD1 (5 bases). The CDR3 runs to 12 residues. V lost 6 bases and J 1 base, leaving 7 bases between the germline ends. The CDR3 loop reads CASSQGSYEQYV. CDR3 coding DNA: TGTGCCAGCAGCCAGGGTTCCTACGAGCAGTACGTC.

In DNA, the CDR3 is TGTGCCAGCAGCTTAATGGCGACTAGCGGCAACACCGGGGAGCTGTTTTTT. It translates to CASSLMATSGNTGELFF. V usage is TRBV7-3 and J usage is TRBJ2-2; 9 nucleotides agree with TRBD2. Trimming at V came to 1 base and at J to 2 bases, leaving 5 bases not matched to a gene. The CDR3 consists of 17 residues. CDR1 and CDR2 (germline): SGHTA, FQGTGA. Complete variable domain (other parts from reference TRBV7-3 and TRBJ2-2): GAGVSQTPSNKVTEKGKYVELRCDPISGHTALYWYRQSLGQGPEFLIYFQGTGAADDSGLPNDRFFAVRPEGSVSTLKIQRTERGDSAVYLCASSLMATSGNTGELFFGEGSRLTVL.

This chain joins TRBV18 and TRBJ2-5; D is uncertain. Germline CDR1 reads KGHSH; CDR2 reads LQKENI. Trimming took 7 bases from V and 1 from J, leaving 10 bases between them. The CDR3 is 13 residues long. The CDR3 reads CASFNTPQETQYF. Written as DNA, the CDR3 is TGTGCCAGCTTTAATACACCCCAAGAGACCCAGTACTTC.

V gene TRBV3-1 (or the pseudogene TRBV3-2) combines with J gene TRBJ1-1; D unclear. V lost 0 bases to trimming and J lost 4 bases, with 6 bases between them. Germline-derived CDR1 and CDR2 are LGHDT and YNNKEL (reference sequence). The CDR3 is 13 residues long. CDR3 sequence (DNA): TGTGCCAGCAGCCAAGAACTCGTCACTGAAGCTTTCTTT. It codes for CASSQELVTEAFF.

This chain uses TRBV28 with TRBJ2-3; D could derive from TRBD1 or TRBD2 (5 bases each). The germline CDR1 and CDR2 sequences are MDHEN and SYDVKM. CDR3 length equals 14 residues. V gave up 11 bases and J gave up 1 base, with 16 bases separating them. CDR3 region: CALGAAGGTDTQYF. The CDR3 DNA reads TGTGCCTTAGGGGCGGCCGGGGGCACAGATACGCAGTATTTT. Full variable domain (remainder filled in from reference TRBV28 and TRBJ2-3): DVKVTQSSRYLVKRTGEKVFLECVQDMDHENMFWYRQDPGLGLRLIYFSYDVKMKEKGDIPEGYSVSREKKERFSLILESASTNQTSMYLCALGAAGGTDTQYFGPGTRLTVL.

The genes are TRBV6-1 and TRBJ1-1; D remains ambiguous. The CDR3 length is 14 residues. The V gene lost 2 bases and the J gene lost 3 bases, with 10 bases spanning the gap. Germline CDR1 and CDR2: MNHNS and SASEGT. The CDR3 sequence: CASSEFMRDTEAFF. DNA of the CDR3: TGTGCCAGCAGTGAATTTATGAGGGACACTGAAGCTTTCTTT.

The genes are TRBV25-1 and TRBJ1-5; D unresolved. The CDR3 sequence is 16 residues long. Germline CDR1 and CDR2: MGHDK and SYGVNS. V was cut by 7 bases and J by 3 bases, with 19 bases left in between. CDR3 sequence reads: CASIPHPSPDNQPQHF. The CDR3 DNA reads TGTGCCAGCATCCCTCACCCCTCGCCCGACAATCAGCCCCAGCATTTT.

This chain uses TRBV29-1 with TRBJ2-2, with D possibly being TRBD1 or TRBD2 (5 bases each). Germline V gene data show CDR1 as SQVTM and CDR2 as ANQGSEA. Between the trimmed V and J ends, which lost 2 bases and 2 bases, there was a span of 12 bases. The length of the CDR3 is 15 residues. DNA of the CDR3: TGCAGCGTTGAATTTGAGGGGCCCAACACCGGGGAGCTGTTTTTT. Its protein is CSVEFEGPNTGELFF.

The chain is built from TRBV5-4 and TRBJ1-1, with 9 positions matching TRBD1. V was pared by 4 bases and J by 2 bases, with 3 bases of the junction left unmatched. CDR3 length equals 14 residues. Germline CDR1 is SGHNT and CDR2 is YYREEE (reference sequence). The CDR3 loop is CASSDRGGNTEAFF. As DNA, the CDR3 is TGTGCCAGCAGCGACAGGGGGGGCAACACTGAAGCTTTCTTT.

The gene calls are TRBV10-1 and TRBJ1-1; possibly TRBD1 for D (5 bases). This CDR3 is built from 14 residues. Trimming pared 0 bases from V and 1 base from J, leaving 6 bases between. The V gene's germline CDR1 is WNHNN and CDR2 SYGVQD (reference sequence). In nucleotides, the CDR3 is TGCGCCAGCAGTGAGTCAGGGGCGAACACTGAAGCTTTCTTT. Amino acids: CASSESGANTEAFF.

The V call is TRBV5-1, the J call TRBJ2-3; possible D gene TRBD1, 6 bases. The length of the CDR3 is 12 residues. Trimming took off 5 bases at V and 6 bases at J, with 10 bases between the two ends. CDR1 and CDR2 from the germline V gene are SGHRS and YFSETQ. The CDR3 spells CASSSQGDTQYF. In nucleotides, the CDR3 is TGCGCCAGCAGTAGCCAGGGGGATACGCAGTATTTT.

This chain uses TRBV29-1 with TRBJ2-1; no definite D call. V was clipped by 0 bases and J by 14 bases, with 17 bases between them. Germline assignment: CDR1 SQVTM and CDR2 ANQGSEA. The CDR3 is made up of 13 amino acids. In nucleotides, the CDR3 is TGCAGCGTTGAAGAAGGCGGTGGAAGCCCGAAGTTCTTC. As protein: CSVEEGGGSPKFF.

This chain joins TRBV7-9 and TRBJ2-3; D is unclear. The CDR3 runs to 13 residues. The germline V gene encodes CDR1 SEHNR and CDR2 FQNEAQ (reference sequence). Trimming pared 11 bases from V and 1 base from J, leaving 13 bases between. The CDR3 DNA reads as TGTGCCGCCAGGCGGTTGGGCACAGATACGCAGTATTTT. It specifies CAARRLGTDTQYF.